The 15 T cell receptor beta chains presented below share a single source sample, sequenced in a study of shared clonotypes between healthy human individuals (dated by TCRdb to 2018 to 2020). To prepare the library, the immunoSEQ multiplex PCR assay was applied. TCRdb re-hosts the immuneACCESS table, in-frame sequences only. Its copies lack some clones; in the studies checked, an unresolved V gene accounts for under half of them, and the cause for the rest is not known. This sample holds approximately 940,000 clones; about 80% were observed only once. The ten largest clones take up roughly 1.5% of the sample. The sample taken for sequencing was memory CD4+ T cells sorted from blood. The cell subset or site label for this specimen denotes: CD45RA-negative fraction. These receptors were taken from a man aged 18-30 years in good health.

CDR3 DNA sequence: TGTGCCAGGGCCGGCAACAATAGCAATCAGCCCCAGCATTTT. This codes for CARAGNNSNQPQHF. V usage is TRBV6-1 and J usage is TRBJ1-5, with unresolved D. The CDR3 sequence is 14 residues long. The germline CDR1 and CDR2 sequences are MNHNS and SASEGT. V was shortened by 9 bases and J by 0 bases, with 12 bases between the two germline ends.

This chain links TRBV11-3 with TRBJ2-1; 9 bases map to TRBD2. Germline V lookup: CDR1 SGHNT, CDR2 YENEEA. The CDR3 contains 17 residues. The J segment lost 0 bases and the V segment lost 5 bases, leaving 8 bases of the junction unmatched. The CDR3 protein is CASSPATSGSSYNEQFF. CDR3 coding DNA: TGTGCCAGCAGCCCTGCGACTAGCGGAAGCTCCTACAATGAGCAGTTCTTC.

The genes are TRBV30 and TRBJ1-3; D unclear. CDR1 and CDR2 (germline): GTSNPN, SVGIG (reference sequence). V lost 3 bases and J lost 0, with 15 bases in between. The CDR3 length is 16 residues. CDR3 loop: CAWSTTYLSSGNTIYF. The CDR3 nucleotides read TGTGCCTGGAGCACAACTTATCTAAGCTCTGGAAACACCATATATTTT.

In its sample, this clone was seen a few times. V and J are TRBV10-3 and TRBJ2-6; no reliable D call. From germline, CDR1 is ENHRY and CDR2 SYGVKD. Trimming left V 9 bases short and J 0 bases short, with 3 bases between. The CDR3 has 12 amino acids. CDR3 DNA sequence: TGTGCCATGGACTCTGGGGCCAACGTCCTGACTTTC. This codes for CAMDSGANVLTF.

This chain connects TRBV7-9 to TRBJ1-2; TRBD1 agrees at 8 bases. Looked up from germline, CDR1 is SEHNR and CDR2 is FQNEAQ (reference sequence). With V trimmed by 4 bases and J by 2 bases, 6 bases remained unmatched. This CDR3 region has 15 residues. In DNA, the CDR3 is TGTGCCAGCAGCTCACAGGGGGTTCTCAACTATGGCTACACCTTC. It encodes CASSSQGVLNYGYTF.

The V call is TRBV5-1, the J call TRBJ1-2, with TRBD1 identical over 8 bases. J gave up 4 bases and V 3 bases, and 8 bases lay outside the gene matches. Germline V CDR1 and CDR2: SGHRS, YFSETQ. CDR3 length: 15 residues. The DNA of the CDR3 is TGCGCCAGCAGCTCTGATACCGACAGGGGCTATGGCTACACCTTC. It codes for CASSSDTDRGYGYTF.

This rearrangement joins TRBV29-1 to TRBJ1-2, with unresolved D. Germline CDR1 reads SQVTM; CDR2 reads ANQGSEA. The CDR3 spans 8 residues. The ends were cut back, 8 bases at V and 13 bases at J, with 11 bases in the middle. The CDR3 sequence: CSLGPLTF. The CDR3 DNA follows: TGCAGCCTTGGTCCCCTCACCTTC. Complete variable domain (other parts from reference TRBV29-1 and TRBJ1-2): SAVISQKPSRDICQRGTSLTIQCQVDSQVTMMFWYRQQPGQSLTLIATANQGSEATYESGFVIDKFPISRPNLTFSTLTVSNMSPEDSSIYLCSLGPLTFGSGTRLTVV.

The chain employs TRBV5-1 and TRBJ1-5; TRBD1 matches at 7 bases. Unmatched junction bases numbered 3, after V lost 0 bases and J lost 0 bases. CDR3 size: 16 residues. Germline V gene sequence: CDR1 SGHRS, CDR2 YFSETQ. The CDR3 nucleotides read TGCGCCAGCAGCTTGGGGACAGGAAATAGCAATCAGCCCCAGCATTTT. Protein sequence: CASSLGTGNSNQPQHF.

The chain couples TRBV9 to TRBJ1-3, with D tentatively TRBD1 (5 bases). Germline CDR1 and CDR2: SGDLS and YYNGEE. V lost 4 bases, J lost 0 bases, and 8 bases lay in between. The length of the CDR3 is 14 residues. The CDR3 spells CASSQGNSGNTIYF. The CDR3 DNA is TGTGCCAGCAGCCAGGGTAACTCTGGAAACACCATATATTTT.

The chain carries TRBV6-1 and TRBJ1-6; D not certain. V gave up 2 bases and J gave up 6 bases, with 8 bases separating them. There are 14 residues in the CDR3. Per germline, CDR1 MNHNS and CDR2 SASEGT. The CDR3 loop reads CASSEFGRNSPLHF. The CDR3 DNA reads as TGTGCCAGCAGTGAATTCGGCCGTAATTCACCCCTCCACTTT.

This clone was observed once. CDR3 nucleotide sequence: TGTGCCAGTAGACAGGAAGCCAAGGATACGCAGTATTTT. This encodes CASRQEAKDTQYF. The V call is TRBV30, the J call TRBJ2-3; D might be TRBD1 (6 bases). Germline V CDR1 and CDR2: GTSNPN, SVGIG (reference sequence). V was shortened by 8 bases and J by 6 bases, with 18 bases between the two germline ends. The CDR3 totals 13 residues. Full variable domain (remainder filled in from reference TRBV30 and TRBJ2-3): SQTIHQWPATLVQPVGSPLSLECTVEGTSNPNLYWYRQAAGRGLQLLFYSVGIGQISSEVPQNLSASRPQDRQFILSSKKLLLSDSGFYLCASRQEAKDTQYFGPGTRLTVL.

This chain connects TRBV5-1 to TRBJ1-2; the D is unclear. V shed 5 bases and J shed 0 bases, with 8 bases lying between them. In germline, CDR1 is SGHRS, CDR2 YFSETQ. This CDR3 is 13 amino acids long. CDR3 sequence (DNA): TGCGCCAGCAGTGCAAGTTCTAACTATGGCTACACCTTC. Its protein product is CASSASSNYGYTF. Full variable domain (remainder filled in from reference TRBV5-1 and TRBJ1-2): KAGVTQTPRYLIKTRGQQVTLSCSPISGHRSVSWYQQTPGQGLQFLFEYFSETQRNKGNFPGRFSGRQFSNSRSEMNVSTLELGDSALYLCASSASSNYGYTFGSGTRLTVV.

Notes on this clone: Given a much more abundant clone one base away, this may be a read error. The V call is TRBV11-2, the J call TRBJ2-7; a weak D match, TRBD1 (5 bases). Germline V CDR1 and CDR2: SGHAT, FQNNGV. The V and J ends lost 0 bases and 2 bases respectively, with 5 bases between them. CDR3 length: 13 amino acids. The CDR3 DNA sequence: TGTGCCAGCAGCTTAGAGGGGCCCTACGAGCAGTACTTC. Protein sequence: CASSLEGPYEQYF.

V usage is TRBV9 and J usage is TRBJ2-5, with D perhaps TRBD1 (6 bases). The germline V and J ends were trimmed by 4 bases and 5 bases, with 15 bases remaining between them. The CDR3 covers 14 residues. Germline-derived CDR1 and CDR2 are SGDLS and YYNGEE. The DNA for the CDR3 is TGTGCCAGCAGCCCCATCACAGGGAAGGAGACCCAGTACTTC. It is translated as CASSPITGKETQYF.

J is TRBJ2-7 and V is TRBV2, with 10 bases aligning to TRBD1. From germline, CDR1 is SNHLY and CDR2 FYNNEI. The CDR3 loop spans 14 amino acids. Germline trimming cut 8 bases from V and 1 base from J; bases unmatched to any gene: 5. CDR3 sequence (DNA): TGTGCCAGCGGACGGGACAGGGGATCCTACGAGCAGTACTTC. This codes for CASGRDRGSYEQYF.